Presented here are 21 T cell receptor beta chains from one specimen sequenced in a study of shared clonotypes between healthy human individuals. Assay used: immunoSEQ multiplex PCR; TCRdb lists only in-frame clones, some missing. The data contain some 1 million clones, more than 65% of them singletons. The source material was memory CD4+ T cells sorted from blood. Sample subset: CD45RA-negative fraction. The receptors were sampled from a man in his late teens or twenties in good health.

This chain connects TRBV7-6 to TRBJ2-1, with unresolved D. The germline V gene encodes CDR1 SGHVS and CDR2 FNYEAQ. V lost 4 bases and J 6 bases, leaving 19 bases between the germline ends. CDR3 length: 16 residues. CDR3 DNA: TGTGCCAGCAGCTCCCTCGGCGGAGCCCGAGTCAATGAGCAGTTCTTC. It encodes CASSSLGGARVNEQFF.

J is TRBJ2-3 and V is TRBV10-3; 14 bases fit TRBD2. Germline-derived CDR1 and CDR2 are ENHRY and SYGVKD. The V and J ends lost 5 bases and 1 base, in that order; junction bases with no gene match: 5. CDR3 size: 17 residues. The CDR3 nucleotides are TGTGCCATCAGTTTGACTAGCGGGGGGGCCCGCACAGATACGCAGTATTTT. Amino acids: CAISLTSGGARTDTQYF.

This clone was counted many times. The same CDR3 is also encoded by other DNA sequences in this sample. The V and J genes are TRBV4-3 and TRBJ2-7; no clear D. In germline, CDR1 is LGHNA, CDR2 YSLEER. The CDR3 length is 15 residues. Deletions cut 0 bases from V and 2 bases from J, with 11 bases between. The CDR3 is CASSQDRAATYEQYF. CDR3 DNA sequence: TGCGCCAGCAGCCAAGATCGGGCGGCTACCTACGAGCAGTACTTC.

J is TRBJ2-7 and V is TRBV6-1; D may be TRBD1 (5 bases). Germline CDR1 and CDR2: MNHNS and SASEGT. This CDR3 spans 12 amino acids. V was cut by 2 bases and J by 9 bases, with 11 bases left in between. CDR3 nucleotide sequence: TGTGCCAGCAGTGAATCAGGGCTAGGGCAGTACTTC. It codes for CASSESGLGQYF.

Written as DNA, the CDR3 is TGTGCCAGCAGCTTAGGGCCTGAGCGGAACAATGAGCAGTTCTTC. Translation gives CASSLGPERNNEQFF. V usage is TRBV7-2 and J usage is TRBJ2-1; a weak D match, TRBD2 (5 bases). With 1 base removed from V and 5 bases from J, the gap between germline ends came to 12 bases. CDR3 length: 15 residues. Germline V CDR1 and CDR2: SGHTA, FQGNSA.

Of note for this clone: This is likely an artifact of a read error, given a far larger clone one base away. The gene calls are TRBV5-6 and TRBJ2-3, with TRBD2 matching 9 bases. There are 16 residues in the CDR3. Per the germline V gene, CDR1 is SGHDT and CDR2 is YYEEEE. With 0 bases clipped from V and 6 bases from J, the junction kept 8 bases outside the gene matches. CDR3 in amino acids: CASSLGGGGASDTQYF. CDR3 bases: TGTGCCAGCAGCTTGGGCGGCGGGGGGGCATCGGATACGCAGTATTTT.

On this clone itself: Different DNA sequences within this sample yield the same CDR3. The rearrangement uses TRBV5-1 and TRBJ1-2, with TRBD1 matching over 12 bases. The CDR3 has 15 residues. Germline CDR1 reads SGHRS; CDR2 reads YFSETQ. V lost 4 bases to trimming and J lost 8 bases; unmatched junction nucleotides: 9. The CDR3 sequence: CASSLEGQGAGGYTF. The CDR3 bases are TGCGCCAGCAGCCTGGAGGGACAGGGGGCGGGAGGCTACACCTTC. Using reference TRBV5-1 and TRBJ1-2 for the parts outside the CDR3, the full variable domain is KAGVTQTPRYLIKTRGQQVTLSCSPISGHRSVSWYQQTPGQGLQFLFEYFSETQRNKGNFPGRFSGRQFSNSRSEMNVSTLELGDSALYLCASSLEGQGAGGYTFGSGTRLTVV.

This clone has only a few counts. V usage is TRBV18 and J usage is TRBJ1-4, with a tentative D call TRBD1 (5 bases). The CDR3 contains 13 residues. V lost 9 bases to trimming and J lost 5 bases, with 13 bases between them. The germline gives CDR1 KGHSH, CDR2 LQKENI. The CDR3 is CASAMGENEKLFF. The CDR3 DNA sequence: TGTGCCAGTGCCATGGGGGAGAATGAAAAACTGTTTTTT.

About this clone itself: Other DNA sequences in the same sample also yield this CDR3. The V call is TRBV5-1, the J call TRBJ2-3; unclear D gene. The CDR3 has 14 residues. CDR1 and CDR2 (germline): SGHRS, YFSETQ. Trimming removed 0 bases from V and 3 bases from J, with 8 bases in between. The CDR3 region is CASSLEGRTDTQYF. The CDR3 region has the DNA TGCGCCAGCAGCTTGGAGGGTCGGACAGATACGCAGTATTTT.

J is TRBJ1-5 and V is TRBV6-6, with D unclear. V lost 8 bases and J lost 11, with 19 bases in between. Germline V CDR1 and CDR2: MNHNY, SVGAGI (reference sequence). The CDR3 extends over 13 amino acids. CDR3 bases: TGTGCCAGCGGGCACGGCCTAAATGAGGCCCAGCATTTT. Amino acids: CASGHGLNEAQHF.

As for this clone: This CDR3 is also generated by other DNA sequences in the sample. The chain is built from TRBV18 and TRBJ1-3; D is perhaps TRBD1 (6 bases). In germline, CDR1 is KGHSH, CDR2 LQKENI. The CDR3 consists of 15 residues. The V and J ends lost 2 bases and 0 bases respectively, with 8 bases between them. CDR3 DNA sequence: TGTGCCAGCTCACCAGGACAGTACTCTGGAAACACCATATATTTT. Protein product: CASSPGQYSGNTIYF. Full variable domain (missing parts from reference TRBV18 and TRBJ1-3): NAGVMQNPRHLVRRRGQEARLRCSPMKGHSHVYWYRQLPEEGLKFMVYLQKENIIDESGMPKERFSAEFPKEGPSILRIQQVVRGDSAAYFCASSPGQYSGNTIYFGEGSWLTVV.

The chain uses TRBV18 and TRBJ1-2; D gene unclear. V was trimmed by 1 base and J by 6 bases, leaving 3 bases between them. Germline V gene lookup returns CDR1 KGHSH and CDR2 LQKENI. The CDR3 contains 11 residues. CDR3 sequence (DNA): TGTGCCAGCTCACCACAAGATGGCTACACCTTC. It is translated as CASSPQDGYTF.

The chain has TRBV7-2 and TRBJ2-1, with 12 bases fitting TRBD2. Germline lookup yields CDR1 SGHTA and CDR2 FQGNSA. This CDR3 is 19 amino acids long. The junction had 9 bases not matched to a gene; V was cut back by 3 bases and J by 0 bases. The CDR3 DNA follows: TGTGCCAGCAGCTTGGGAGAACTAGCGGGGGGCAGCTCCTACAATGAGCAGTTCTTC. Translated: CASSLGELAGGSSYNEQFF.

The CDR3 is CASSLSHNSPLHF. CDR3 nucleotide sequence: TGTGCCAGCAGCTTAAGCCACAATTCACCCCTCCACTTT. The chain links TRBV5-4 to TRBJ1-6; no clear D gene. This CDR3 is 13 amino acids long. Trimming shortened V by 2 bases and J by 7 bases, and 7 bases separated the two germline ends. CDR1 is SGHNT, CDR2 YYREEE, per germline (reference sequence).

This clone was seen once. The chain has TRBV7-2 and TRBJ2-1; a weak D match, TRBD1 (5 bases). V lost 8 bases and J 5 bases, leaving 19 bases between the germline ends. This CDR3 is 15 amino acids long. Per germline, CDR1 SGHTA and CDR2 FQGNSA. CDR3 DNA: TGTGCCAGCTACCTCACCAGGGATACAAACAATGAGCAGTTCTTC. This translates into CASYLTRDTNNEQFF.

The gene calls are TRBV5-6 and TRBJ2-3, with a weak D call TRBD2 (6 bases). V was clipped by 1 base and J by 6 bases, with 15 bases between them. CDR3 length: 15 amino acids. Germline loops: CDR1 SGHDT, CDR2 YYEEEE. CDR3 residues: CASSLQGRNSDTQYF. The DNA of the CDR3 is TGTGCCAGCAGCTTGCAAGGGAGGAATTCCGATACGCAGTATTTT.

The chain is built from TRBV5-6 and TRBJ1-4; D is unresolved. From germline, CDR1 is SGHDT and CDR2 YYEEEE. V lost 1 base to trimming and J lost 1 base, with 8 bases between them. The CDR3 length is 15 residues. The CDR3: CASSLSRGTNEKLFF. In DNA, the CDR3 is TGTGCCAGCAGCTTGTCCCGGGGAACTAATGAAAAACTGTTTTTT.

The J gene is TRBJ2-7, the V gene TRBV5-1; D is unresolved. V lost 0 bases, J lost 2 bases, and 9 bases lay in between. CDR3 size: 14 residues. Per germline, CDR1 SGHRS and CDR2 YFSETQ. The CDR3: CASSLVLSAYEQYF. CDR3 in DNA: TGCGCCAGCAGCTTGGTTCTAAGTGCCTACGAGCAGTACTTC. Looking up the rest from reference TRBV5-1 and TRBJ2-7 gives the full variable domain: KAGVTQTPRYLIKTRGQQVTLSCSPISGHRSVSWYQQTPGQGLQFLFEYFSETQRNKGNFPGRFSGRQFSNSRSEMNVSTLELGDSALYLCASSLVLSAYEQYFGPGTRLTVT.

V is TRBV5-1 and J is TRBJ2-2, with 7 bases lining up with TRBD1. This CDR3 has 14 amino acids. CDR1 SGHRS and CDR2 YFSETQ come from the germline V gene. V was clipped by 10 bases and J by 4 bases; unmatched bases: 10. In DNA, the CDR3 is TGCGCCTCCTCCGGGACAGACCCCACCGGGGAGCTGTTTTTT. Its protein product is CASSGTDPTGELFF.

This clone was counted between two and nine times. This rearrangement joins TRBV18 to TRBJ2-3, with D unclear. V shed 8 bases and J shed 0 bases, with 9 bases lying between them. Germline assignment: CDR1 KGHSH and CDR2 LQKENI. The CDR3 runs 13 residues. Here the CDR3 DNA reads TGTGCCAGCAGGGCCTTTAGCACAGATACGCAGTATTTT. Amino acids: CASRAFSTDTQYF.

This clone was picked up a small number of times. The rearrangement links TRBV19 to TRBJ1-2, with D uncertain. CDR3 size: 12 residues. Between the trimmed V and J ends, which lost 4 bases and 9 bases, there was a span of 12 bases. CDR1 LNHDA and CDR2 SQIVND come from the germline V gene (reference sequence). The CDR3 coding sequence is TGTGCCAGTAGTACCGATGGGCGACGCTACACCTTC. It encodes CASSTDGRRYTF.